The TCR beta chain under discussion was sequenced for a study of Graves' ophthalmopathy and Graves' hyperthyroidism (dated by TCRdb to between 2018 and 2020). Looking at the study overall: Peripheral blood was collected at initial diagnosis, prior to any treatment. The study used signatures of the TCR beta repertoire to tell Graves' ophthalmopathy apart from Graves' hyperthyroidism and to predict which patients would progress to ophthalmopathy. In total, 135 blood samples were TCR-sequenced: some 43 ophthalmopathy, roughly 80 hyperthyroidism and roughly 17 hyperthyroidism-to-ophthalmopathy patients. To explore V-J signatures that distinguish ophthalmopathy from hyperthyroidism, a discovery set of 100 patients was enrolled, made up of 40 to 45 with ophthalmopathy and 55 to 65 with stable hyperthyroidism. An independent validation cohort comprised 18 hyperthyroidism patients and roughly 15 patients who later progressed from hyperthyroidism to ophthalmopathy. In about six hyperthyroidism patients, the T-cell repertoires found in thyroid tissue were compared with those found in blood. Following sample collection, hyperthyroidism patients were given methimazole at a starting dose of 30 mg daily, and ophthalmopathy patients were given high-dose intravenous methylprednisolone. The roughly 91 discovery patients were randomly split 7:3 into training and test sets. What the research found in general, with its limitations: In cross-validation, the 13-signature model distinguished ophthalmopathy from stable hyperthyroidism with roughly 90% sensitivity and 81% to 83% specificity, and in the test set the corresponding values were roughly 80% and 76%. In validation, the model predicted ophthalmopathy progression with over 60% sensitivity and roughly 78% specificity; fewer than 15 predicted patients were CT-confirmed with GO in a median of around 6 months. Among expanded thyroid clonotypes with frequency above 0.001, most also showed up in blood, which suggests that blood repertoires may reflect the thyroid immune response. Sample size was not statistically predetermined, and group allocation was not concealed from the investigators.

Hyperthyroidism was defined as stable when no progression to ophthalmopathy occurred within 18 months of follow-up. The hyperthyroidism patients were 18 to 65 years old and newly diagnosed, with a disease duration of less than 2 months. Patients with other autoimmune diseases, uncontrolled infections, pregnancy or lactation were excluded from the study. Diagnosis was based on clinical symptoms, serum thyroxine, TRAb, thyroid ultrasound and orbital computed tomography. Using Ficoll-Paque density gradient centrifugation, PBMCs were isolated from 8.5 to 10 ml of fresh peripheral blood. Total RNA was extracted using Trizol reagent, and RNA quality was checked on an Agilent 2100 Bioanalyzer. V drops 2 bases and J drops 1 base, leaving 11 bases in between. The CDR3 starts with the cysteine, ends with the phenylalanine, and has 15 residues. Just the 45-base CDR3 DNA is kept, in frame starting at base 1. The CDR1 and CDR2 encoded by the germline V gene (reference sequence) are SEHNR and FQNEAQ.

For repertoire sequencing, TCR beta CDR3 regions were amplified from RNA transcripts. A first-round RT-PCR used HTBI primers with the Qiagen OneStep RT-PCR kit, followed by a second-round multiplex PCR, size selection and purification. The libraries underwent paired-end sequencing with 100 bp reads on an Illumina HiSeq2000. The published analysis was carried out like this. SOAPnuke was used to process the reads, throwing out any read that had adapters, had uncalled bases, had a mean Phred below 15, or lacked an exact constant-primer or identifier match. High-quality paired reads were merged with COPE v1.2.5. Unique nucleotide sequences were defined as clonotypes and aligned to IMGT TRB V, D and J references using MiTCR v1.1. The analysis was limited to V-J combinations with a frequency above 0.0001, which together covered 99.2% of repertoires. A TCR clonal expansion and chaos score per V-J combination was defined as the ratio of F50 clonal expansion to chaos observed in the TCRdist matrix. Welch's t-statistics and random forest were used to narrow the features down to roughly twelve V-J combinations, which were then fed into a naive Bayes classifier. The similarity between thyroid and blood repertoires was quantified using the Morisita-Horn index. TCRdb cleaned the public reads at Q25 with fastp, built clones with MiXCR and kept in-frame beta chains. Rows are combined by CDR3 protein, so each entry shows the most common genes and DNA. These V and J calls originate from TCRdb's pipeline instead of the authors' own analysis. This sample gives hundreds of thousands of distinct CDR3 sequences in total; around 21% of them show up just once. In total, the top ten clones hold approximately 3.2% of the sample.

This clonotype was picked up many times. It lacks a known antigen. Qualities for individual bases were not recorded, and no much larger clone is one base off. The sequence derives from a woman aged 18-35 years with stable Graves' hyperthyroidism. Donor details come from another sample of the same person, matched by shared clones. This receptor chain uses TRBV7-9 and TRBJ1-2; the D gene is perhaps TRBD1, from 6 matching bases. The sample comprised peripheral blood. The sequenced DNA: TGTGCCAGCAGCTTAAACCAGGGGATTAACTATGGCTACACCTTC. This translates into CASSLNQGINYGYTF.